A single sample is the source of the 6 T cell receptor beta chains below, sequenced in a study of Graves' ophthalmopathy and Graves' hyperthyroidism. The TCR beta CDR3 regions underwent amplification from RNA transcripts. The authors performed first-round RT-PCR with HTBI primers and then a second-round multiplex PCR. One entry per CDR3 protein, called by TCRdb with MiXCR from the multiplex PCR reads. The profile shows 1 million to 1.3 million distinct CDR3 sequences, roughly 35% of them singletons. The sample taken for sequencing was peripheral blood or thyroid tissue (not recorded which). The receptors were gathered from an adult man with Graves' hyperthyroidism.

Concerning this clonotype: Since a much larger clone is just one base distant, this may be a read error. V and J are TRBV7-9 and TRBJ1-3; D is unresolved. The CDR3 runs to 16 residues. The germline gives CDR1 SEHNR, CDR2 FQNEAQ (reference sequence). The CDR3 is CASSLAVASSGSTIYF. As DNA, the CDR3 is TGTGCCAGCAGCTTGGCGGTTGCCAGCTCTGGAAGCACCATATATTTT.

This chain uses TRBV25-1 with TRBJ2-5; perhaps D is TRBD1 or TRBD2 (5 bases each). The CDR3 loop spans 15 amino acids. V lost 1 base and J 2 bases, leaving 11 bases between the germline ends. Germline CDR1 and CDR2: MGHDK and SYGVNS. CDR3 protein: CASSEWGRDQETQYF. The CDR3 bases are TGTGCCAGCAGTGAATGGGGGAGAGATCAAGAGACCCAGTACTTC.

The table lists this clonotype with many counts. The chain is built from TRBV28 and TRBJ2-5, with 7 nucleotides matching TRBD1. The CDR3 length is 14 residues. The V and J ends lost 6 bases and 5 bases, in that order; junction bases with no gene match: 9. Germline CDR1 is MDHEN and CDR2 is SYDVKM. The CDR3 coding sequence is TGTGCCAGCAGCCCGACAGGGTGGATGGAGACCCAGTACTTC. It translates to CASSPTGWMETQYF.

This clonotype was recorded at least ten times. The chain recombines TRBV29-1 with TRBJ2-7; the D gene is possibly TRBD1 (5 bases). Trimming pared 3 bases from V and 1 base from J, leaving 7 bases between. This CDR3 spans 12 amino acids. Looked up from germline, CDR1 is SQVTM and CDR2 is ANQGSEA. Written as DNA, the CDR3 is TGCAGCGTTGACCAGGGTTCCTACGAGCAGTACTTC. Residues: CSVDQGSYEQYF.

The V gene is TRBV4-3, the J gene TRBJ1-6; D gene ambiguous. The V end was cut by 0 bases, the J end by 3 bases, with 12 bases between. CDR3 length equals 17 residues. Germline V CDR1 and CDR2: LGHNA, YSLEER. CDR3 nucleotides: TGCGCCAGCAGCCAAGAACATCGGGGAAGCTATAATTCACCCCTCCACTTT. Protein sequence: CASSQEHRGSYNSPLHF.

J is TRBJ1-1 and V is TRBV7-8; D call uncertain. This CDR3 region has 13 residues. Trimming took off 5 bases at V and 6 bases at J, with 13 bases between the two ends. CDR1 and CDR2 from the germline V gene are SGHVS and FQNEAQ. DNA of the CDR3: TGTGCCAGCAGCGTCGCCAAGTTAGCTGAAGCTTTCTTT. Residues: CASSVAKLAEAFF.